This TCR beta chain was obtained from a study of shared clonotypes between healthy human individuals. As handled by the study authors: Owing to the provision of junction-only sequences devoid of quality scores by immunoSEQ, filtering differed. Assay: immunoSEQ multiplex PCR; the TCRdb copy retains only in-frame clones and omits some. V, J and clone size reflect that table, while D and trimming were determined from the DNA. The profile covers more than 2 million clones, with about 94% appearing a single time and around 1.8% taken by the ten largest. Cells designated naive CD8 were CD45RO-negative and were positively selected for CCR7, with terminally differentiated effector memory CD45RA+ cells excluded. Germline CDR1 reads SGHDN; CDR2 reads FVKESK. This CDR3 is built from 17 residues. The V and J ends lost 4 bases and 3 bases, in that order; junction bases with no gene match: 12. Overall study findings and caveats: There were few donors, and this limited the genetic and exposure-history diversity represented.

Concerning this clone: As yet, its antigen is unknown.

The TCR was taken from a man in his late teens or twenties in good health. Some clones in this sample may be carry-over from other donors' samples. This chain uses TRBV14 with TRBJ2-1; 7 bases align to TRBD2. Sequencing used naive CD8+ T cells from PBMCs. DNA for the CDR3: TGTGCCAGCAGCCCAAGCGAGCGGGAAGTTCGCTACAATGAGCAGTTCTTC. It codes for CASSPSEREVRYNEQFF.